This is a list of T cell receptor beta chains from one sample in a study of blood T cell repertoires in COVID-19. TCRdb keeps only in-frame clones here, not all; method: immunoSEQ multiplex PCR. The sample has roughly 120,000 clones, 80% seen once. Sequencing used peripheral blood. Source of these receptors: a human donor in a cohort sampled during active or convalescent COVID-19. Both conserved end residues are part of each CDR3. Each record gives: D gene, clone size, V gene, J gene, CDR3 protein, CDR3 DNA. D genes are given only for firm matches. Clone size, where shown, is once, few, many, or a class for clones that have expanded.

TRBD1	-	TRBV5-4	TRBJ2-4	CASSIDRGGNIQYF	TGTGCCAGCAGCATTGACAGGGGGGGAAACATTCAGTACTTC
-	-	TRBV7-2	TRBJ1-2	CASSFGDTGYTF	TGTGCCAGCAGCTTCGGGGACACGGGCTACACCTTC
-	-	TRBV6-2/TRBV6-3	TRBJ1-5	CASSYVGPGHSNQPQHF	TGTGCCAGCAGTTACGTGGGGCCAGGGCATAGCAATCAGCCCCAGCATTTT
TRBD1	few	TRBV18	TRBJ2-7	CASPRQDRHYEQYF	TGTGCCAGCCCTAGACAGGACAGGCACTACGAGCAGTACTTC
TRBD2	-	TRBV6-1	TRBJ2-7	CASSEYYPSGPYEQYF	TGTGCCAGCAGTGAATACTACCCTAGCGGCCCCTACGAGCAGTACTTC
TRBD1	-	TRBV11-2	TRBJ2-6	CASSSRQGLSSGANVLTF	TGTGCCAGCAGCTCCCGACAGGGCTTAAGCTCTGGGGCCAACGTCCTGACTTTC
-	-	TRBV28	TRBJ2-2	CASASRLTGELFF	TGTGCCAGCGCCTCCAGGTTAACCGGGGAGCTGTTTTTT
TRBD1	-	TRBV3-1/TRBV3-2	TRBJ1-2	CASSLRDRAGGYTF	TGTGCCAGCAGCCTCCGGGACAGGGCGGGGGGCTACACCTTC
-	once	TRBV19	TRBJ2-3	CASSTPQTGVGDTQYF	TGTGCCAGTAGTACCCCCCAGACGGGAGTTGGAGATACGCAGTATTTT
-	once	TRBV10-3	TRBJ1-5	CAIGLGDQPQHF	TGTGCCATCGGCCTAGGGGATCAGCCCCAGCATTTT
TRBD1	-	TRBV5-1	TRBJ2-3	CASSLEGGDTDTQYF	TGCGCCAGCAGCTTGGAAGGGGGCGACACAGATACGCAGTATTTT
TRBD1	-	TRBV6-2/TRBV6-3	TRBJ2-7	CASSSPGTGGYEQYF	TGTGCCAGCAGTTCCCCCGGGACAGGGGGCTACGAGCAGTACTTC
-	-	TRBV28	TRBJ1-2	CASSDVGAGYYGYTF	TGTGCCAGCAGCGACGTAGGCGCGGGTTACTATGGCTACACCTTC
TRBD1	-	TRBV6-5	TRBJ1-2	CASRTTGQGGYTF	TGTGCCAGCAGGACGACAGGGCAGGGTGGCTACACCTTC
TRBD1	-	TRBV6-5	TRBJ2-4	CASSYVGTGGKNIQYF	TGTGCCAGCAGTTACGTAGGGACAGGAGGGAAAAACATTCAGTACTTC
-	-	TRBV5-1	TRBJ2-5	CASSSLSSQETQYF	TGCGCCAGCAGCTCTCTAAGTTCTCAAGAGACCCAGTACTTC
TRBD1	-	TRBV5-1	TRBJ1-1	CASSIGTGKMGTEAFF	TGCGCCAGCAGCATCGGGACAGGGAAAATGGGTACTGAAGCTTTCTTT
-	-	TRBV7-6	TRBJ2-1	CASSFRYTTSPTSTVGNEQFF	TGTGCCAGCAGCTTTCGTTATACGACTAGTCCAACTTCAACAGTGGGGAATGAGCAGTTCTTC
-	-	TRBV1	TRBJ1-2	CTSSQDWAANGYTF	TGCACCAGCAGCCAAGATTGGGCCGCGAATGGCTACACCTTC
TRBD1	-	TRBV28	TRBJ2-7	CATQIYRGMSEQYF	TGTGCCACCCAAATATACAGGGGGATGAGCGAGCAGTACTTC
TRBD2	-	TRBV28	TRBJ2-5	CASRGGWETQYF	TGTGCCAGCAGGGGGGGGTGGGAGACCCAGTACTTC
-	-	TRBV6-5	TRBJ1-5	CAIERDSQPQHF	TGTGCCATCGAGCGGGATAGCCAGCCCCAGCATTTT
-	-	TRBV28	TRBJ1-1	CASSPPTGRTMNTEAFF	TGTGCCAGCAGTCCCCCCACGGGACGGACTATGAACACTGAAGCTTTCTTT
-	-	TRBV28	TRBJ2-7	CASSLSVSEQYF	TGTGCCAGCAGTTTGTCAGTATCCGAGCAGTACTTC
-	once	TRBV20-1	TRBJ2-7	CSARVVYEQYF	TGCAGTGCTAGAGTAGTCTACGAGCAGTACTTC
TRBD1	-	TRBV6-2/TRBV6-3	TRBJ1-6	CASSYSNRDRASPLHF	TGTGCCAGCAGTTACTCGAATAGGGACAGAGCGTCACCCCTCCACTTT
TRBD2	-	TRBV6-2/TRBV6-3	TRBJ2-4	CASSYPRPGTSGTLTKNIQYF	TGTGCCAGCAGTTACCCTCGACCGGGGACTAGCGGGACGTTGACCAAAAACATTCAGTACTTC
-	-	TRBV27	TRBJ1-2	CASSLSQGRRNGYTF	TGTGCCAGCAGTTTATCCCAGGGGCGGAGGAATGGCTACACCTTC
-	-	TRBV7-9	TRBJ1-3	CASRQSGDRSGNTIYF	TGTGCCAGCAGGCAATCAGGGGACCGCTCTGGAAACACCATATATTTT
TRBD1	-	TRBV4-2	TRBJ1-6	CASSQEPGQGNSPLHF	TGTGCCAGCAGCCAAGAGCCGGGACAGGGGAATTCACCCCTCCACTTT
TRBD1	-	TRBV30	TRBJ1-6	CAWGYRGNNSPLHF	TGTGCCTGGGGATACAGGGGAAATAATTCACCCCTCCACTTT